Listed below are T cell receptor beta chains from one sample, sequenced in a study of molecular identifiers for immune sequencing clone quantification. In TCRdb, the PCR reads were re-called with MiXCR into one record per CDR3 protein. The data contain roughly 320,000 distinct CDR3 sequences, about a fifth of them seen just once; the ten biggest clones take up approximately 0.83%. The sequenced material came from naive CD8+ T cells from blood, with Jurkat cell RNA spiked in. Receptors originate from a human donor in good health. Some libraries in this study had Jurkat cell RNA spiked in. Both conserved end residues are part of each CDR3. A D gene is named only where the DNA matches it firmly. The size of a clone is reported for some rows only, either as once, few or many, or as a class for expanded clones.

.	TRBV6-2/TRBV6-3	TRBJ2-7	many	TGTGCCAGCAGTTACTCGTCCGTCCTCGAGCAGTACTTC	CASSYSSVLEQYF
TRBD2	TRBV4-3	TRBJ2-1	.	TGCGCCAGCAGCCAAGATATGTCACTAGCGGATTACAATGAGCAGTCCTTC	CASSQDMSLADYNEQSF
.	TRBV6-1	TRBJ1-1	many	TGTGCCAGCAGTGATATGACTGAAGCTTTCTTT	CASSDMTEAFF
.	TRBV7-9	TRBJ1-4	many	TGTGCCAGCAGCTTAGGCAATGAAAAACTGTTTTTT	CASSLGNEKLFF
TRBD1	TRBV7-2	TRBJ2-7	many	TGTGCCAGCAGCTCCCGGGACAGGAGTCTGTACGAGCAGTACTTC	CASSSRDRSLYEQYF
.	TRBV20-1	TRBJ2-2	few	TGCAGTGCTAGCACCAGGACACGGCACACCGGGGAGCTGTTTTTT	CSASTRTRHTGELFF
TRBD2	TRBV4-3	TRBJ2-3	many	TGCGCCAGCAGCCAATGGCTAGCGGTAGATACGCAGTATTTT	CASSQWLAVDTQYF
TRBD1	TRBV5-8	TRBJ1-4	many	TGTGCCAGCAGCTACCGGGACAGGGATGAAAAACTGTTTTTT	CASSYRDRDEKLFF
.	TRBV12-5	TRBJ1-2	many	TGTGCTAGTGGTTTGCCCCGACCCCGAAGTTGGTATGGCTACACCTTC	CASGLPRPRSWYGYTF
TRBD1	TRBV28	TRBJ1-5	many	TGTGCCAGCAGTTTAGGGACAGGGAAGGGTTGGGATCAGCCCCAGCATTTT	CASSLGTGKGWDQPQHF